This entry describes one TCR beta chain. What it binds is unknown. This specimen comes from a study of cytomegalovirus exposure and HLA in healthy donors. Study-wide points: An analysis that came later showed most CMV-associated TCR beta chains appearing HLA-restricted. In terms of immune exposure information, only CMV serostatus was available. Earlier analysis found most TCR beta V segments productive about 87% or about 30% of the time.

This CDR3 region has 13 residues. V was shortened by 5 bases and J by 8 bases, with 15 bases between the two germline ends. The germline CDR1 and CDR2 sequences are MNHEY and SMNVEV (reference sequence). 60 Vbeta and 13 Jbeta primers were used in PCR. Using immunoSEQ multiplex PCR, the repertoire was profiled, and TCRdb retains in-frame clones only, with some absent. This sample has about 190,000 clones; 77% occur once, and the top ten carry less than 2.5%. Material: PBMCs. The chain couples TRBV27 to TRBJ1-2, with D hard to call. This TCR was recovered from a young woman in good health and CMV-seropositive. The CDR3 sequence: CASSPLRGLGYTF. The CDR3 DNA follows: TGTGCCAGCAGTCCCCTCCGCGGTCTGGGCTACACCTTC.